Each of the 2 T cell receptor beta chains below was sequenced from the same sample in a study of blood T cells in healthy people across ages. The use of a sample-barcoded 5' primer and a J-beta primer mix characterized a second PCR of about 7 to 12 cycles. Each CDR3 protein is one row after TCRdb ran MiXCR on the 5' RACE reads. This sample has just under 750,000 distinct CDR3 sequences, with about 20% found just once. Sequencing was carried out using blood. The receptors come from a man aged 70-80 years in good health.

This clonotype appeared a few times. The DNA of the CDR3 is TGCGCCAGCAGCCAATTTAGGAAAAACAATGAGCAGTTCTTC. Translated, it gives CASSQFRKNNEQFF. This chain connects TRBV4-1 to TRBJ2-7, with D hard to call. With the DNA end fitting TRBJ2-1 better, the J assignment may be wrong. The germline gives CDR1 MGHRA, CDR2 YSYEKL. The CDR3 extends over 14 amino acids.

V is TRBV20-1 and J is TRBJ1-4; D possibly corresponds to TRBD1 (6 bases). With 6 bases removed from V and 6 bases from J, the gap between germline ends came to 14 bases. CDR1 is DFQATT, CDR2 SNEGSKA, per germline (reference sequence). The CDR3 extends over 13 amino acids. The DNA of the CDR3 is TGCAGTGCAAGGGACATCGGACATGAAAAACTGTTTTTT. Translated: CSARDIGHEKLFF.